These T cell receptor beta chains were read from a single sample in a study of T cell responses to AZD1222 COVID-19 vaccine. Clones were sequenced by immunoSEQ multiplex PCR, and TCRdb holds only the in-frame ones, with some missing. Among some 130,000 clones listed, about nine tenths were seen once. The starting material was peripheral blood, obtained on day 0 of AZD1222 vaccination. These receptors were obtained from an adult in good health. Both conserved end residues are part of each CDR3. Fields, in order: clone size, V gene, CDR3 length, J gene, D gene, CDR3 protein, CDR3 DNA. A D gene is named only where the DNA matches it firmly. Some rows have no size entry. The others give once, few or many, or a class for an expanded clone.

NA	TRBV7-9	14	TRBJ1-2	TRBD1	CASSIPTGNYGYTF	TGTGCCAGCAGCATTCCGACAGGGAACTATGGCTACACCTTC
NA	TRBV30	12	TRBJ1-4	NA	CAWSLGNEKLFF	TGTGCCTGGAGTCTGGGGAATGAAAAACTGTTTTTT
once	TRBV7-9	14	TRBJ2-2	NA	CASSPSTNTGELFF	TGTGCCAGCAGCCCTTCAACGAACACCGGGGAGCTGTTTTTT
NA	TRBV27	14	TRBJ1-5	NA	CASSSNRFNQPQHF	TGTGCCAGCAGTTCGAACAGGTTTAATCAGCCCCAGCATTTT
NA	TRBV18	14	TRBJ1-1	TRBD1	CASSPNKGQGEAFF	TGTGCCAGCTCACCCAATAAGGGACAGGGTGAAGCTTTCTTT
NA	TRBV19	16	TRBJ1-1	TRBD1	CATQKGQGVFNTEAFF	TGTGCCACTCAGAAGGGACAGGGGGTTTTCAACACTGAAGCTTTCTTT
NA	TRBV29-1	13	TRBJ2-2	TRBD1	CSVEDTGAGELFF	TGCAGCGTTGAAGATACAGGGGCCGGGGAGCTGTTTTTT
NA	TRBV6-5	14	TRBJ1-1	NA	CASRRPVDGTEAFF	TGTGCCAGCAGGCGCCCCGTCGACGGCACTGAAGCTTTCTTT
NA	TRBV6-6	14	TRBJ2-7	NA	CASGRGLADSEQYF	TGTGCCAGCGGGAGGGGGCTGGCTGATTCCGAGCAGTACTTC
NA	TRBV24-1	13	TRBJ2-1	TRBD1	CATSDPDRGEQFF	TGTGCCACCAGTGATCCCGACAGGGGTGAGCAGTTCTTC
once	TRBV7-9	19	TRBJ2-2	TRBD2	CASSVIPGLAGGYTGELFF	TGTGCCAGCAGCGTGATTCCGGGACTAGCGGGGGGGTACACCGGGGAGCTGTTTTTT
NA	TRBV20-1	15	TRBJ1-1	NA	CSASPVGIANTEAFF	TGCAGTGCTAGTCCAGTGGGGATAGCGAACACTGAAGCTTTCTTT
NA	TRBV29-1	15	TRBJ2-3	NA	CSVAGQAGAEYTQYF	TGCAGCGTAGCGGGACAGGCGGGCGCCGAATATACGCAGTATTTT
NA	TRBV5-1	14	TRBJ1-2	NA	CASREVTDNYGYTF	TGCGCCAGCCGAGAGGTGACAGATAACTATGGCTACACCTTC
NA	TRBV29-1	16	TRBJ1-1	NA	CSVAGGSAGVRTEAFF	TGCAGCGTTGCCGGGGGCTCGGCGGGGGTGCGCACTGAAGCTTTCTTT
NA	TRBV2	14	TRBJ1-1	NA	CASTEGESRGEAFF	TGTGCCAGCACGGAGGGGGAATCGCGGGGTGAAGCTTTCTTT
NA	TRBV11-2	14	TRBJ2-1	NA	CASSLDPDYNEQFF	TGTGCCAGCAGCTTAGATCCAGACTACAATGAGCAGTTCTTC
NA	TRBV6-5	13	TRBJ1-5	NA	CASRQGDGVPQHF	TGTGCCAGCAGGCAAGGGGACGGGGTGCCCCAGCATTTT